This TCR beta chain was profiled in a study of blood T cell repertoires in COVID-19. On the study more broadly: COVID-19 samples, acute and convalescent, were from the United States, Italy and Spain. PBMCs, B-cell-depleted T cells, or T cells provided the cDNA or gDNA that made up the material.

The CDR3 extends over 14 amino acids. The germline V gene encodes CDR1 SGHVS and CDR2 FNYEAQ. V was trimmed by 4 bases and J by 6 bases, leaving 10 bases between them. Original handling: For nucleated cells, counts were estimated from reference gene primer amplification. Libraries were prepared by immunoSEQ multiplex PCR; TCRdb keeps only in-frame clonotypes and omits some of them. From that table come the V and J calls and clone size; the DNA was used to work out D and trimming. The table shows around 480,000 clones, with about 91% occurring only once. The receptor was derived from a woman aged 50 to 60 with COVID-19, enrolled during active disease. Specimen: peripheral blood. This chain uses TRBV7-6 with TRBJ1-6; D is possibly TRBD1 (5 bases). The CDR3 DNA sequence: TGTGCCAGCAGCTCACGGGGGATTAATTCACCCCTCCACTTT. Its protein product is CASSSRGINSPLHF.